The 24 T cell receptor beta chains listed next were all sequenced from one sample in a study of control samples from healthy donors and cancer patients. Generated by immunoSEQ multiplex PCR, the TCRdb table keeps only in-frame clones and is missing some. The data contain 45,000 to 60,000 clones, 80% of them singletons. Sequencing input: blood. These receptors came from a man in his 70s in good health.

The genes are TRBV7-9 and TRBJ1-1; a possible D gene is TRBD1 (5 bases). The CDR3 has 13 amino acids. Germline CDR1 and CDR2: SEHNR and FQNEAQ (reference sequence). With 1 base removed from V and 10 bases from J, the gap between germline ends came to 13 bases. The CDR3: CASSLGQVGGAFF. The DNA for the CDR3 is TGTGCCAGCAGCTTAGGTCAGGTTGGGGGAGCTTTCTTT. The full variable domain, its missing parts supplied by reference TRBV7-9 and TRBJ1-1, is DTGVSQNPRHKITKRGQNVTFRCDPISEHNRLYWYRQTLGQGPEFLTYFQNEAQLEKSRLLSDRFSAERPKGSFSTLEIQRTEQGDSAMYLCASSLGQVGGAFFGQGTRLTVV.

V usage is TRBV27 and J usage is TRBJ2-5, with 7 bases fitting TRBD2. The junction had 12 bases not matched to a gene; V was cut back by 6 bases and J by 2 bases. Germline V gives CDR1 MNHEY, CDR2 SMNVEV (reference sequence). The CDR3 totals 16 residues. CDR3 DNA sequence: TGTGCCAGCAGGGGGGGGTCGACGAGCCCTCAAGAGACCCAGTACTTC. It translates to CASRGGSTSPQETQYF.

The chain recombines TRBV19 with TRBJ1-2, with D perhaps TRBD1 (5 bases). Looked up from germline, CDR1 is LNHDA and CDR2 is SQIVND (reference sequence). The V end lost 9 bases, the J end lost 5 bases, and 16 bases lay between the germline ends. CDR3 length equals 13 residues. The CDR3 reads CASQGVPDYGYTF. The CDR3 region has the DNA TGTGCCAGCCAAGGGGTCCCCGATTATGGCTACACCTTC.

The sample holds a few counts of this clone. The rearrangement uses TRBV2 and TRBJ2-7; perhaps TRBD1 as D (7 bases). Germline-derived CDR1 and CDR2 are SNHLY and FYNNEI. The CDR3 consists of 13 residues. V lost 6 bases, J lost 3 bases, and 12 bases lay in between. CDR3 sequence reads: CASSPGGFYEQYF. The CDR3 region has the DNA TGTGCCAGCAGCCCAGGGGGGTTCTACGAGCAGTACTTC.

As DNA, the CDR3 is TGCGCCAGCAGCCGTAGCGGGACGACATACGAGCAGTACTTC. This gives the protein CASSRSGTTYEQYF. This chain links TRBV5-1 with TRBJ2-7; 8 bases fit TRBD2. The CDR3 has 14 amino acids. Germline CDR1 and CDR2: SGHRS and YFSETQ. V lost 4 bases to trimming and J lost 4 bases; unmatched junction nucleotides: 7.

In its sample, this clone ranks as medium-sized. This sequence joins TRBV5-4 and TRBJ2-5; TRBD2 matches 14 bases. Germline values: CDR1 SGHNT, CDR2 YYREEE (reference sequence). The CDR3 totals 15 residues. V lost 4 bases and J lost 4; bases outside the gene matches: 3. This chain's CDR3 is CASSPGTSGGETQYF. As DNA, the CDR3 is TGTGCCAGCAGCCCAGGGACTAGCGGGGGAGAGACCCAGTACTTC.

This clone was seen a few times. The chain employs TRBV28 and TRBJ1-2; possible D gene TRBD1, 6 bases. The CDR3 is 13 residues long. With 3 bases removed from V and 8 bases from J, the gap between germline ends came to 13 bases. Germline V CDR1 and CDR2: MDHEN, SYDVKM. The CDR3 DNA reads as TGTGCCAGCAGTTTTGTTGAGACAGGAGGCTACACCTTC. It translates to CASSFVETGGYTF.

J is TRBJ2-3 and V is TRBV7-6; D possibly matches TRBD1 or TRBD2 (5 bases each). Trimming took 3 bases from V and 10 from J, leaving 14 bases between them. This CDR3 contains 13 residues. CDR1 and CDR2 (germline): SGHVS, FNYEAQ. The CDR3 nucleotides are TGTGCCAGCAGCTTGACAGATACTAGGGCGCAGTATTTT. Amino acids: CASSLTDTRAQYF. Supplemented by reference TRBV7-6 and TRBJ2-3, the full variable domain reads GAGVSQSPRYKVTKRGQDVALRCDPISGHVSLYWYRQALGQGPEFLTYFNYEAQQDKSGLPNDRFSAERPEGSISTLTIQRTEQRDSAMYRCASSLTDTRAQYFGPGTRLTVL.

In this sample, this clone turned up once. The chain links TRBV5-1 to TRBJ2-1; 12 nucleotides line up with TRBD2. Germline CDR1 SGHRS, CDR2 YFSETQ. J was trimmed by 7 bases and V by 1 base; bases with no gene match: 6. The CDR3 has 16 residues. CDR3 nucleotide sequence: TGCGCCAGCAGCTTGCTAGCGGGAGGGCCCATGAATGAGCAGTTCTTC. Protein: CASSLLAGGPMNEQFF.

V usage is TRBV21-1 and J usage is TRBJ1-2; the table names TRBD1, a call not compared with the DNA. TRBV21-1 is termed a pseudogene. This CDR3 has 21 residues. This chain's CDR3 is CASSNELNRGRKPLANYGYTF. The DNA for the CDR3 is TGTGCCAGCAGCAACGAATTAAACAGGGGGAGGAAACCCTTAGCTAACTATGGCTACACCTTC.

The J gene is TRBJ1-1, the V gene TRBV6-5, with D possibly TRBD1 on 6 matching bases. V was pared by 10 bases and J by 1 base, with 13 bases between. The length of the CDR3 is 13 residues. Germline assignment: CDR1 MNHEY and CDR2 SVGAGI. CDR3 protein: CATRDNRNTEAFF. The CDR3 DNA follows: TGTGCCACCCGGGACAACCGGAACACTGAAGCTTTCTTT.

This chain links TRBV20-1 with TRBJ2-7; 7 bases align to TRBD2. The V gene's germline CDR1 is DFQATT and CDR2 SNEGSKA (reference sequence). The CDR3 is 14 amino acids. Losses at the gene ends were 3 bases for V and 3 bases for J; bases not matched to a gene: 8. In DNA, the CDR3 is TGCAGTGCTAGTAGAACTAGCGACAACTACGAGCAGTACTTC. Protein: CSASRTSDNYEQYF.

The chain couples TRBV10-1 to TRBJ2-1, with TRBD2 matching over 10 bases. The V and J ends lost 3 bases and 4 bases, in that order; junction bases with no gene match: 9. The CDR3 has 17 residues. CDR1 WNHNN and CDR2 SYGVQD come from the germline V gene (reference sequence). CDR3 DNA sequence: TGCGCCAGCAGTGATCGACCGGGACTAGCGACGTACAATGAGCAGTTCTTC. Amino acid sequence: CASSDRPGLATYNEQFF.

CDR3 loop: CAWSTGQTTGYTF. CDR3 nucleotides: TGTGCCTGGAGCACGGGACAGACTACTGGCTACACCTTC. The rearrangement uses TRBV30 and TRBJ1-2, with 7 bases fitting TRBD1. Germline V gene data show CDR1 as GTSNPN and CDR2 as SVGIG (reference sequence). V trimming: 3 bases; J trimming: 7 bases; junction bases outside the gene matches: 8. The CDR3 spans 13 residues.

V usage is TRBV24-1 and J usage is TRBJ2-1; maybe TRBD2 (7 bases). Trimming took 9 bases from V and 9 from J, leaving 20 bases between them. Germline loops: CDR1 KGHDR, CDR2 SFDVKD. This CDR3 is built from 14 residues. The CDR3 DNA follows: TGTGCCACCGGGGGCGGGAGTTTCCTTTCTGAGCAGTTCTTC. It codes for CATGGGSFLSEQFF.

This sequence joins TRBV28 and TRBJ2-3; a possible D gene is TRBD2 (5 bases). The length of the CDR3 is 16 residues. V was cut by 6 bases and J by 0 bases, with 16 bases left in between. Germline-derived CDR1 and CDR2 are MDHEN and SYDVKM. The DNA for the CDR3 is TGTGCCAGCAGCCAAACCGGCAGGACTAGCACAGATACGCAGTATTTT. It translates to CASSQTGRTSTDTQYF.

The V and J genes are TRBV2 and TRBJ2-5; D is undetermined. The ends were cut back, 8 bases at V and 2 bases at J, with 12 bases in the middle. The CDR3 is 13 residues long. Germline V gene data show CDR1 as SNHLY and CDR2 as FYNNEI. The CDR3 DNA is TGTGCCAGCGGGGTAAGGCGGCAAGAGACCCAGTACTTC. It translates to CASGVRRQETQYF.

In this sample, this clone turned up once. The CDR3 region is CASSFPGDGELFF. CDR3 DNA: TGTGCCAGCAGCTTTCCAGGGGACGGGGAGCTGTTTTTT. The V gene is TRBV7-9, the J gene TRBJ2-2; TRBD1 is a possible D gene (6 bases). V lost 3 bases and J 7 bases, leaving 9 bases between the germline ends. CDR1 and CDR2 (germline): SEHNR, FQNEAQ (reference sequence). This CDR3 is built from 13 residues.

This chain links TRBV19 with TRBJ1-1; D is uncertain. The germline CDR1 and CDR2 sequences are LNHDA and SQIVND (reference sequence). There are 13 residues in the CDR3. Trimming removed 1 base at V and 3 bases at J, with 6 bases between. The CDR3 nucleotides read TGTGCCAGTAGTATAGGGGCTCACACTGAAGCTTTCTTT. It specifies CASSIGAHTEAFF.

The V call is TRBV7-9, the J call TRBJ2-1; 7 bases line up with TRBD2. CDR1 SEHNR and CDR2 FQNEAQ come from the germline V gene (reference sequence). J was trimmed by 3 bases and V by 1 base; bases with no gene match: 9. The CDR3 extends over 17 amino acids. The CDR3 is CASSLGRLAGHYNEQFF. The CDR3 coding sequence is TGTGCCAGCAGCTTAGGTCGACTAGCAGGGCACTACAATGAGCAGTTCTTC.

The chain has TRBV5-5 and TRBJ2-2; D ambiguous. Per the germline V gene, CDR1 is SGHKS and CDR2 is YYEKEE (reference sequence). V lost 0 bases to trimming and J lost 6 bases, with 9 bases between them. The CDR3 extends over 14 amino acids. The CDR3 spells CASSLAQFPGELFF. CDR3 bases: TGTGCCAGCAGCTTGGCCCAGTTTCCCGGGGAGCTGTTTTTT.

The CDR3 coding sequence is TGCAGTGCTAGTTCCCTCCCGGCTGCCTATAATTCACCCCTCCACTTT. Its protein product is CSASSLPAAYNSPLHF. The chain carries TRBV20-1 and TRBJ1-6; no clear D gene. CDR1 DFQATT and CDR2 SNEGSKA come from the germline V gene (reference sequence). The V end was cut by 3 bases, the J end by 2 bases, with 14 bases between. The CDR3 is made up of 16 amino acids.

The chain has TRBV5-1 and TRBJ2-1, with no clear D. The germline V and J ends were trimmed by 4 bases and 5 bases, with 13 bases remaining between them. The CDR3 spans 14 residues. In germline, CDR1 is SGHRS, CDR2 YFSETQ. DNA of the CDR3: TGCGCCAGCAGCCCCGACGGCCGGAACAATGAGCAGTTCTTC. This sequence encodes CASSPDGRNNEQFF.

This sequence joins TRBV3-1 (or the pseudogene TRBV3-2) and TRBJ2-5; 9 bases match TRBD2. This CDR3 has 15 amino acids. With V trimmed by 4 bases and J by 2 bases, 5 bases remained unmatched. Germline CDR1 and CDR2: LGHDT and YNNKEL (reference sequence). The CDR3 DNA follows: TGTGCCAGCAGCCTGAGACTAGCGGCTCAAGAGACCCAGTACTTC. It specifies CASSLRLAAQETQYF.